The next 5 T cell receptor beta chains were all read from a single sample in a study of tumor-infiltrating lymphocytes in primary liver carcinoma. Researchers generated TCR beta cDNA from approximately 520 ng of total RNA, relying on a constant-region primer. Each TCR beta library was derived from three nested multiplex PCR rounds that employed slightly modified ARM-PCR. A C-beta reverse primer was combined with TRBV1-TRBV30 forward primers in the first two PCR rounds, and each round had approximately 9 cycles. TCRdb recomputed calls from the multiplex PCR reads with MiXCR, one row per CDR3 protein. The sample contains some 110,000 distinct CDR3 sequences, 64% of which appear only once. Co-extraction yielded RNA and DNA from about 20-30 mg of unsorted bulk tissue. Sequences were obtained from liver tumor tissue from sampling region 3. Sample subset: tumor region T3, left-lateral pole. Receptor source: a woman aged 55-69 years with primary liver carcinoma and hepatitis B virus infection.

Notes on this clonotype: This CDR3 fails to terminate in the conserved phenylalanine or tryptophan, so it likely reflects a read error. The chain joins TRBV11-2 to TRBJ1-1; D gene ambiguous. Germline CDR1 SGHAT, CDR2 FQNNGV. The CDR3 is made up of 13 amino acids. V was trimmed by 0 bases and J by 8 bases, leaving 10 bases between them. CDR3 amino acids: CASSLESGSEAFL. The CDR3 DNA reads as TGTGCCAGCAGCTTAGAGTCGGGGAGCGAAGCTTTCCTC.

This clonotype was observed many times. The CDR3 sequence: CASSWGGSYEQYF. The CDR3 DNA sequence: TGTGCCAGCAGCTGGGGCGGTTCCTACGAGCAGTACTTC. The genes are TRBV7-8 and TRBJ2-7; D might be TRBD1 (5 bases). The germline CDR1 and CDR2 sequences are SGHVS and FQNEAQ. Trimming stripped 4 bases from V and 1 base from J, with 8 bases between. CDR3 size: 13 residues.

A remark on this clonotype: At one end, the junction sequence differs from germline, possibly due to a read error. This rearrangement joins TRBV7-9 to TRBJ2-3; a weak D match, TRBD2 (5 bases). The CDR3 contains 17 residues. Germline V lookup: CDR1 SEHNR, CDR2 FQNEAQ (reference sequence). The CDR3 is CTSSLFFSVPPTNTQYF. For the CDR3, the DNA is TGTACCAGCAGCTTATTCTTTAGCGTCCCCCCCACAAATACGCAGTATTTT.

This clonotype has a handful of counts. A clone one base away is much larger, so this may be a read error. This chain uses TRBV29-1 with TRBJ2-1; either TRBD1 or TRBD2 may supply D (5 bases each). The germline gives CDR1 SQVTM, CDR2 ANQGSEA. CDR3 length: 15 residues. The CDR3 is CSARTGTYSYNKQFF. The CDR3 coding sequence is TGCAGCGCTCGTACCGGGACCTATTCCTACAATAAGCAGTTCTTC.

CDR3 sequence reads: CATSSLWGGRDTQYF. CDR3 coding DNA: TGTGCCACCAGCAGTCTATGGGGGGGGCGCGACACCCAGTACTTC. The gene calls are TRBV15 and TRBJ2-5; the D gene is possibly TRBD2 (7 bases). V was shortened by 3 bases and J by 8 bases, with 19 bases between the two germline ends. The germline V gene has CDR1 LNHNV and CDR2 YYDKDF (reference sequence). The CDR3 totals 15 residues.